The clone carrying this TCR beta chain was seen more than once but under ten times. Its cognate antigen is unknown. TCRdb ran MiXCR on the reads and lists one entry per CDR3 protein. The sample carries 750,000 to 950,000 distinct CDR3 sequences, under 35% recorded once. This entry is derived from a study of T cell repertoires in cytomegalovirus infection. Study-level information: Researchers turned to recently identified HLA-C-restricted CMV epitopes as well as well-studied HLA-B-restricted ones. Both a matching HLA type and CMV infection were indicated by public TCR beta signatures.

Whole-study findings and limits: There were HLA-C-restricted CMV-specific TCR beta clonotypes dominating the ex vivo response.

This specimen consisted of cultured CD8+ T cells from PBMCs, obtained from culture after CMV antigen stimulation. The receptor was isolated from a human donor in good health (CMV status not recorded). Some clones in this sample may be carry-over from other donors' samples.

The CDR3 coding sequence is TGTGCCAGCAGCAATTACAGGGGTGGTAGTAATGAGCAGTTCTTC. This encodes CASSNYRGGSNEQFF. J is TRBJ2-1 and V is TRBV5-6; 7 nucleotides match TRBD1. This CDR3 comprises 15 residues. With V trimmed by 4 bases and J by 7 bases, 11 bases remained unmatched. The germline gives CDR1 SGHDT, CDR2 YYEEEE.